This entry lists 17 T cell receptor beta chains sequenced from one sample in a study of blood T cell repertoires in COVID-19. Libraries were prepared by immunoSEQ multiplex PCR; TCRdb keeps only in-frame clonotypes and omits some of them. This table has 150,000 to 200,000 clones, approximately 86% appearing once. Sequenced material: peripheral blood. The receptors come from a woman aged 80 or over with COVID-19, enrolled during active disease.

The chain combines TRBV14 with TRBJ2-4; TRBD2 matches 12 bases. Germline V gene data show CDR1 as SGHDN and CDR2 as FVKESK. The trim removed 3 bases at V and 1 base at J, leaving 13 bases unmatched. CDR3 length: 20 amino acids. DNA of the CDR3: TGTGCCAGCAGCCAGATGATTGTGACTAGCGGGAGCCCGGCCAAAAACATTCAGTACTTC. As protein: CASSQMIVTSGSPAKNIQYF.

This chain links TRBV24-1 with TRBJ2-1; 14 bases fit TRBD2. The V gene end was trimmed by 5 bases and the J gene end by 6 bases; junction bases not matched to a gene: 5. The CDR3 contains 16 residues. Germline CDR1 and CDR2: KGHDR and SFDVKD. CDR3 residues: CATSAPGTSGGNEQFF. CDR3 in DNA: TGTGCCACCAGTGCCCCCGGGACTAGCGGGGGCAATGAGCAGTTCTTC.

The gene calls are TRBV28 and TRBJ1-2; 8 nucleotides align to TRBD1. The trim removed 7 bases at V and 0 bases at J, leaving 13 bases unmatched. The CDR3 is 17 amino acids. CDR1 is MDHEN, CDR2 SYDVKM, per germline. The CDR3 protein is CASNTLWGTGPNYGYTF. In DNA form, the CDR3 reads TGTGCCAGCAATACCCTTTGGGGGACAGGACCTAACTATGGCTACACCTTC.

This sequence joins TRBV19 and TRBJ1-5; D gene ambiguous. Per germline, CDR1 LNHDA and CDR2 SQIVND (reference sequence). There are 13 residues in the CDR3. Trimming took off 6 bases at V and 6 bases at J, with 12 bases between the two ends. The CDR3 reads CASRENRGQPQHF. CDR3 DNA sequence: TGTGCCAGTAGGGAAAATCGGGGTCAGCCCCAGCATTTT. The variable domain in full, with the rest retrieved from reference TRBV19 and TRBJ1-5, is DGGITQSPKYLFRKEGQNVTLSCEQNLNHDAMYWYRQDPGQGLRLIYYSQIVNDFQKGDIAEGYSVSREKKESFPLTVTSAQKNPTAFYLCASRENRGQPQHFGDGTRLSIL.

The rearrangement joins TRBV14 to TRBJ1-1, with D possibly being TRBD1 (6 bases). The germline gives CDR1 SGHDN, CDR2 FVKESK. The CDR3 sequence is 15 residues long. V was trimmed by 1 base and J by 4 bases, leaving 13 bases between them. CDR3 sequence: CASSQVTGMATEAFF. CDR3 DNA: TGTGCCAGCAGCCAAGTAACAGGGATGGCCACTGAAGCTTTCTTT.

The rearrangement joins TRBV7-2 to TRBJ2-7; 9 bases align to TRBD2. Trimming took 5 bases from V and 2 from J; bases not matched to a gene: 7. The CDR3 consists of 15 residues. Germline CDR1 SGHTA, CDR2 FQGNSA. In DNA form, the CDR3 reads TGTGCCAGCAGCCCCCCGCGGGGGGGGACCTACGAGCAGTACTTC. Protein: CASSPPRGGTYEQYF.

The chain carries TRBV11-2 and TRBJ1-4; tentatively, D is TRBD1 (5 bases). Germline V gene lookup returns CDR1 SGHAT and CDR2 FQNNGV. With 2 bases removed from V and 17 bases from J, the gap between germline ends came to 18 bases. This CDR3 is 13 amino acids long. The CDR3 bases are TGTGCCAGCAGCTTATTTAGCGGGGGAGGAATATTTTTT. Protein: CASSLFSGGGIFF.

This rearrangement joins TRBV7-2 to TRBJ2-7; weak D call: TRBD1 (6 bases). This CDR3 region has 14 residues. The V and J ends lost 2 bases and 1 base respectively, with 9 bases between them. Germline CDR1 and CDR2: SGHTA and FQGNSA. The CDR3 region is CASSLYRVSYEQYF. The CDR3 bases are TGTGCCAGCAGCTTATACAGGGTATCCTACGAGCAGTACTTC.

The chain couples TRBV4-1 to TRBJ2-7; D remains unclear. The V gene's germline CDR1 is MGHRA and CDR2 YSYEKL. The CDR3 loop spans 13 amino acids. Trimming took off 2 bases at V and 0 bases at J, with 5 bases between the two ends. CDR3 in amino acids: CASSQSPSYEQYF. Here the CDR3 DNA reads TGCGCCAGCAGCCAAAGCCCCTCCTACGAGCAGTACTTC.

This clone has more than one count but fewer than ten. The V gene is TRBV5-4, the J gene TRBJ2-5; D possibly corresponds to TRBD1 (5 bases). The germline CDR1 and CDR2 sequences are SGHNT and YYREEE (reference sequence). The V gene lost 3 bases and the J gene lost 2 bases, with 17 bases spanning the gap. There are 16 residues in the CDR3. The CDR3 DNA reads TGTGCCAGCAGCTCTCAAAGTCTGACAGAGCAAGAGACCCAGTACTTC. It codes for CASSSQSLTEQETQYF.

This clone is a singleton in its sample. The rearrangement links TRBV6-2 or TRBV6-3 to TRBJ1-4, with D hard to call. Germline CDR1 and CDR2: MNHEY and SVGEGT. This CDR3 region has 13 residues. Trimming pared 2 bases from V and 5 bases from J, leaving 6 bases between. In nucleotides, the CDR3 is TGTGCCAGCAGTTACGGAGTAAATGAAAAACTGTTTTTT. It encodes CASSYGVNEKLFF.

This clone was counted a few times. Other DNA sequences in this specimen translate into the identical CDR3. The chain has TRBV28 and TRBJ1-6; 9 bases align to TRBD1. The CDR3 has 14 residues. Losses at the gene ends were 3 bases for V and 6 bases for J; bases not matched to a gene: 0. Germline-derived CDR1 and CDR2 are MDHEN and SYDVKM. Written as DNA, the CDR3 is TGTGCCAGCAGTTTGGGACAGGGTAATTCACCCCTCCACTTT. Its translation: CASSLGQGNSPLHF.

The rearrangement links TRBV6-6 to TRBJ1-2, with D unclear. The CDR3 contains 14 residues. Trimming removed 5 bases at V and 6 bases at J, with 16 bases between. CDR1 is MNHNY and CDR2 is SVGAGI in the germline V gene (reference sequence). CDR3 protein: CASSRSTSSDGYTF. The CDR3 DNA follows: TGTGCCAGCAGTAGATCGACTAGCTCCGATGGCTACACCTTC.

This CDR3 reads CASRRQGAAPDTQYF. The CDR3 DNA reads TGTGCCAGCCGCCGACAGGGGGCGGCACCAGATACGCAGTATTTT. This sequence joins TRBV21-1 and TRBJ2-3; the table's D call, TRBD1, has no DNA check behind it. TRBV21-1 is labeled a pseudogene. The CDR3 has 15 amino acids.

The rearrangement uses TRBV6-4 and TRBJ2-7; possible D gene TRBD2, 6 bases. Germline lookup yields CDR1 MRHNA and CDR2 SNTAGT. Trimming took 2 bases from V and 4 from J, leaving 12 bases between them. This CDR3 contains 14 residues. The CDR3 here is CASSDPRAGYEQYF. Here the CDR3 DNA reads TGTGCCAGCAGTGACCCCCGGGCGGGGTACGAGCAGTACTTC.

The chain couples TRBV20-1 to TRBJ1-1; a weak D match, TRBD1 (5 bases). CDR3 length: 11 amino acids. CDR1 is DFQATT and CDR2 is SNEGSKA in the germline V gene (reference sequence). Trimming took 2 bases from V and 8 from J, leaving 9 bases between them. CDR3 protein: CSARRQLEAFF. CDR3 in DNA: TGCAGTGCTAGACGACAGCTCGAAGCTTTCTTT.

This chain joins TRBV4-2 and TRBJ1-1, with TRBD1 matching 7 bases. J gave up 8 bases and V 3 bases, and 9 bases lay outside the gene matches. Germline CDR1 is LGHNA and CDR2 is YNFKEQ. The CDR3 runs 14 residues. DNA for the CDR3: TGTGCCAGCAGCCAGGAGACAGGGTGGTCGGAAGCTTTCTTT. This gives the protein CASSQETGWSEAFF.